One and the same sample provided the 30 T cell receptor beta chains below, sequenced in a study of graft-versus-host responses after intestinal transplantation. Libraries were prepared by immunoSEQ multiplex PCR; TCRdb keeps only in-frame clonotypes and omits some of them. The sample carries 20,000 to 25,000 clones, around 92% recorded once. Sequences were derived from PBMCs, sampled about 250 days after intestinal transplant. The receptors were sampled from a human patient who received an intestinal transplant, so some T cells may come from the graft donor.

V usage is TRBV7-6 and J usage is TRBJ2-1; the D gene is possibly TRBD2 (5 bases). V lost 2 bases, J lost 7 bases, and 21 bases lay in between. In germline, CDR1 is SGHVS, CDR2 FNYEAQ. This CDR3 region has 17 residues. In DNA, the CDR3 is TGTGCCAGCAGCTTATTTTATCGGCGGGCTCCGGATAATGAGCAGTTCTTC. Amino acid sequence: CASSLFYRRAPDNEQFF.

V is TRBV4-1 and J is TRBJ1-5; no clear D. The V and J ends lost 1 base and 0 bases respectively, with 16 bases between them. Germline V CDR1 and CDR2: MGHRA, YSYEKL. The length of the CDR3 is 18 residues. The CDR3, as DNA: TGCGCCAGCAGCCAAGTTGCGTGGCGGTCAGATAGCAATCAGCCCCAGCATTTT. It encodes CASSQVAWRSDSNQPQHF.

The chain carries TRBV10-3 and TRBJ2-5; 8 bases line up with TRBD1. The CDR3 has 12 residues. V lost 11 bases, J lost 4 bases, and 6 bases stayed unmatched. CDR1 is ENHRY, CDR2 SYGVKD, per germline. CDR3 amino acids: CAGGQGPETQYF. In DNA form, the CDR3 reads TGTGCCGGCGGACAGGGCCCAGAGACCCAGTACTTC.

CDR3 nucleotide sequence: TGTGCCAGCTCCGCTACCAAAGAGACCCAGTACTTC. Translating it yields CASSATKETQYF. J is TRBJ2-5 and V is TRBV27; no clear D. The CDR3 covers 12 residues. With 8 bases removed from V and 3 bases from J, the gap between germline ends came to 10 bases. Germline-derived CDR1 and CDR2 are MNHEY and SMNVEV (reference sequence).

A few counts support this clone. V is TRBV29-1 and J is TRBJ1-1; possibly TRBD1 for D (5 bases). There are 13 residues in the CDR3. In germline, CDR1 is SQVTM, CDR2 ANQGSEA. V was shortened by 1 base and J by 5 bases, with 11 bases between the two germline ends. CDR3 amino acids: CSVEVGGGTEAFF. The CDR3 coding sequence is TGCAGCGTTGAAGTCGGGGGTGGGACTGAAGCTTTCTTT.

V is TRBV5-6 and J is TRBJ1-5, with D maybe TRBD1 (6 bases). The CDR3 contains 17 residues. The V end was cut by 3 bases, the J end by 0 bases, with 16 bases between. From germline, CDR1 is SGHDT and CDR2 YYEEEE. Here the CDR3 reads CASSYSLNRDSNQPQHF. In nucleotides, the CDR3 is TGTGCCAGCAGCTACTCGCTTAACAGGGATAGCAATCAGCCCCAGCATTTT.

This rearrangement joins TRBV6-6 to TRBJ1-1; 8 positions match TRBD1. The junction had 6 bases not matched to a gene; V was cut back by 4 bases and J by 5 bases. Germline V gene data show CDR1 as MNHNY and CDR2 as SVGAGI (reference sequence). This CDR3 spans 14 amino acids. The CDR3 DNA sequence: TGTGCCAGCAGTTCAGGGGGCCCCGGAACTGAAGCTTTCTTT. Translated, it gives CASSSGGPGTEAFF.

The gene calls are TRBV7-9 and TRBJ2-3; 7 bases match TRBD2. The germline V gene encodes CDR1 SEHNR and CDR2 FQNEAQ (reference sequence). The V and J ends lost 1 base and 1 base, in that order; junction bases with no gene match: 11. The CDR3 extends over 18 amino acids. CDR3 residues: CASSLVAGMGRGTDTQYF. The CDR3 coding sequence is TGTGCCAGCAGCTTAGTAGCGGGCATGGGTAGAGGCACAGATACGCAGTATTTT. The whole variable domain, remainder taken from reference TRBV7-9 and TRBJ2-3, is DTGVSQNPRHKITKRGQNVTFRCDPISEHNRLYWYRQTLGQGPEFLTYFQNEAQLEKSRLLSDRFSAERPKGSFSTLEIQRTEQGDSAMYLCASSLVAGMGRGTDTQYFGPGTRLTVL.

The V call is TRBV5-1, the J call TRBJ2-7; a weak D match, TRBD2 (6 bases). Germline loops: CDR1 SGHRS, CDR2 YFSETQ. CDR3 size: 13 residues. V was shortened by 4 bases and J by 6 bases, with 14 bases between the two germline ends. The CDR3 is CASSPRWRGEQYF. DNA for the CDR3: TGCGCCAGCAGCCCCCGGTGGAGGGGCGAGCAGTACTTC.

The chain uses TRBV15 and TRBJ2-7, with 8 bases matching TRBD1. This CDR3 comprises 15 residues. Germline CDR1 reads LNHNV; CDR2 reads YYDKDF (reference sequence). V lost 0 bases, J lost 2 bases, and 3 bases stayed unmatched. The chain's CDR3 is CATSRDRGPTYEQYF. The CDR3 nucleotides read TGTGCCACCAGCAGAGACAGGGGGCCTACCTACGAGCAGTACTTC. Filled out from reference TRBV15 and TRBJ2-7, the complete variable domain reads DAMVIQNPRYQVTQFGKPVTLSCSQTLNHNVMYWYQQKSSQAPKLLFHYYDKDFNNEADTPDNFQSRRPNTSFCFLDIRSPGLGDTAMYLCATSRDRGPTYEQYFGPGTRLTVT.

The CDR3 DNA follows: TGTGCCAGCAGTAGGGGGGGGGCCGAGACCAATGAGCAGTTCTTC. This translates into CASSRGGAETNEQFF. This sequence joins TRBV28 and TRBJ2-1; D is perhaps TRBD2 (7 bases). Germline-derived CDR1 and CDR2 are MDHEN and SYDVKM. The ends were cut back, 5 bases at V and 6 bases at J, with 17 bases in the middle. CDR3 length: 15 residues.

CDR3 nucleotide sequence: TGTGCCAGCAGCGTGGGGACTACCTCCGGAGCGCAGAGCTCCTACAATGAGCAGTTCTTC. Translated: CASSVGTTSGAQSSYNEQFF. The chain carries TRBV9 and TRBJ2-1; 7 bases line up with TRBD2. V trimming: 2 bases; J trimming: 0 bases; junction bases outside the gene matches: 17. This CDR3 region has 20 residues. Germline V gene data show CDR1 as SGDLS and CDR2 as YYNGEE.

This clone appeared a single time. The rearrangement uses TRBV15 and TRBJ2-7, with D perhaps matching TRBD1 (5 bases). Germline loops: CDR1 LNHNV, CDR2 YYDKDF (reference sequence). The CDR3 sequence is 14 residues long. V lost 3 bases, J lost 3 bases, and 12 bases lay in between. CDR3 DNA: TGTGCCACCAGCAGGAATCCCAGGGACTACGAGCAGTACTTC. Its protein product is CATSRNPRDYEQYF.

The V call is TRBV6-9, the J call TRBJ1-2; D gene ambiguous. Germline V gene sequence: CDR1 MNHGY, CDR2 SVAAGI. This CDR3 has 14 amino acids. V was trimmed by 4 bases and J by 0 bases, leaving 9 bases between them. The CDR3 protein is CASSSERANYGYTF. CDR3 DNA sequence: TGTGCCAGCAGTTCCGAGAGGGCTAACTATGGCTACACCTTC.

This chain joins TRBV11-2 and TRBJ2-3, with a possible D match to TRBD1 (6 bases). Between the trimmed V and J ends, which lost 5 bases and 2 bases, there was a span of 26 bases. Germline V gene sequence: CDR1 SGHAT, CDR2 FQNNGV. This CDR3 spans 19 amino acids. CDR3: CASSHGAPGASPFTDTQYF. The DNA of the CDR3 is TGTGCCAGCAGCCATGGGGCCCCAGGGGCCAGCCCTTTCACAGATACGCAGTATTTT.

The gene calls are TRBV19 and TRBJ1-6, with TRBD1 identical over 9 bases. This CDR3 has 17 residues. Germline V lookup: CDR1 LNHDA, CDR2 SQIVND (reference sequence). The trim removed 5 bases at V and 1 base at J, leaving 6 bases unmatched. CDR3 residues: CASSETGTGSYNSPLHF. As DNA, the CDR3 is TGTGCCAGTAGTGAAACCGGGACAGGGTCCTATAATTCACCCCTCCACTTT. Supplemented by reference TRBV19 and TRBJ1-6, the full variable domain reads DGGITQSPKYLFRKEGQNVTLSCEQNLNHDAMYWYRQDPGQGLRLIYYSQIVNDFQKGDIAEGYSVSREKKESFPLTVTSAQKNPTAFYLCASSETGTGSYNSPLHFGNGTRLTVT.

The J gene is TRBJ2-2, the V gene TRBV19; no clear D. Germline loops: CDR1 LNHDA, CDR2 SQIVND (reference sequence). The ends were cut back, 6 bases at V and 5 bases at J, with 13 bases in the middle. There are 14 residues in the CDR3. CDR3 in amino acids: CASRVDLETGELFF. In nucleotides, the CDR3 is TGTGCCAGTAGGGTGGACCTGGAGACCGGGGAGCTGTTTTTT.

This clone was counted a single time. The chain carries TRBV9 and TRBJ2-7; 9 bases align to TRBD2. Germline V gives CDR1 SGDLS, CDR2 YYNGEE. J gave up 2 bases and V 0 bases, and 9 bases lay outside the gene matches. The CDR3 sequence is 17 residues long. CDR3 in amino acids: CASSVDAPLAGTYEQYF. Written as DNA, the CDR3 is TGTGCCAGCAGCGTAGATGCCCCACTAGCGGGCACCTACGAGCAGTACTTC.

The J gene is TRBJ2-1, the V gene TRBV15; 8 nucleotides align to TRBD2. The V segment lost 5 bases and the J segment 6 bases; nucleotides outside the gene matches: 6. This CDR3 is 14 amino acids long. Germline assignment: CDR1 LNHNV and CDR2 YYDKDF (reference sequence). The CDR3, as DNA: TGTGCCACCAGCCATGGGACTAGAGCCAATGAGCAGTTCTTC. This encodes CATSHGTRANEQFF.

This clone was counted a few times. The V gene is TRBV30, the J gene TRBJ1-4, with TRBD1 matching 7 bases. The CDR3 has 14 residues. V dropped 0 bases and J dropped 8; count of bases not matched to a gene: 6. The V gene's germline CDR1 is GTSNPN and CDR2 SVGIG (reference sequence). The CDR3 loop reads CAWSVRQGGEKLFF. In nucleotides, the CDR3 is TGTGCCTGGAGTGTTCGACAGGGAGGGGAAAAACTGTTTTTT. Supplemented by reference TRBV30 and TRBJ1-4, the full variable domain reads SQTIHQWPATLVQPVGSPLSLECTVEGTSNPNLYWYRQAAGRGLQLLFYSVGIGQISSEVPQNLSASRPQDRQFILSSKKLLLSDSGFYLCAWSVRQGGEKLFFGSGTQLSVL.

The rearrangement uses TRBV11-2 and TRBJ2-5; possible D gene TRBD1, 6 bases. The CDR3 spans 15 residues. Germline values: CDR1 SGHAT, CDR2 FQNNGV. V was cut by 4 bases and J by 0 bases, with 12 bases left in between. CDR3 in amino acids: CASSWRRTDQETQYF. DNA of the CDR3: TGTGCCAGCAGCTGGCGTCGGACAGACCAAGAGACCCAGTACTTC. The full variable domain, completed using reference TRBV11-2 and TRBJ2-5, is EAGVAQSPRYKIIEKRQSVAFWCNPISGHATLYWYQQILGQGPKLLIQFQNNGVVDDSQLPKDRFSAERLKGVDSTLKIQPAKLEDSAVYLCASSWRRTDQETQYFGPGTRLLVL.

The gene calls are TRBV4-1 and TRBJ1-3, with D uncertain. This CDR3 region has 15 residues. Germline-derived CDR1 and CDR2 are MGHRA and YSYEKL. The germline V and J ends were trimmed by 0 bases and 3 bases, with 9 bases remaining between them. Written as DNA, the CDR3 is TGCGCCAGCAGCCAAGAGGGAGGGAATGGAAACACCATATATTTT. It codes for CASSQEGGNGNTIYF.

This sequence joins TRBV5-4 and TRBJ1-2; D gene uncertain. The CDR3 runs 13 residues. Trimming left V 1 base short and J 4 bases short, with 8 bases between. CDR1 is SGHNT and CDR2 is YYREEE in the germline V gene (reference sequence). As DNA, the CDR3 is TGTGCCAGCAGCTTGCCACAGACCTATGGCTACACCTTC. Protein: CASSLPQTYGYTF. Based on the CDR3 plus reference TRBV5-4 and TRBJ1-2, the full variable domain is ETGVTQSPTHLIKTRGQQVTLRCSSQSGHNTVSWYQQALGQGPQFIFQYYREEENGRGNFPPRFSGLQFPNYSSELNVNALELDDSALYLCASSLPQTYGYTFGSGTRLTVV.

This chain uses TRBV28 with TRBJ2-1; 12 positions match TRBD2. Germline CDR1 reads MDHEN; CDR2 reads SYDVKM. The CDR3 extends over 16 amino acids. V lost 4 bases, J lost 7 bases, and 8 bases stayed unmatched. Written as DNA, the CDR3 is TGTGCCAGCAGTTCCTCGACTAGCGGGAGATTAAATGAGCAGTTCTTC. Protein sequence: CASSSSTSGRLNEQFF.

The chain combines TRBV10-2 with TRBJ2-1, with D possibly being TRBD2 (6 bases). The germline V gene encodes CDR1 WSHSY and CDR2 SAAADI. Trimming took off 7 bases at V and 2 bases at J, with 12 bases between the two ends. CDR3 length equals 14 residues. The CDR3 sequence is CASTGAGAYNEQFF. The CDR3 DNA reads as TGCGCCAGCACGGGAGCGGGTGCCTACAATGAGCAGTTCTTC.

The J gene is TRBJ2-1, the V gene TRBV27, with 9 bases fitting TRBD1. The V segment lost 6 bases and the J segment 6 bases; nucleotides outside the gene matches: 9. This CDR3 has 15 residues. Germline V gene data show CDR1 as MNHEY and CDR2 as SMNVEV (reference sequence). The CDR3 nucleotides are TGTGCCAGCAGCCCTCCGGGACAGGGACCCAATGAGCAGTTCTTC. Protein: CASSPPGQGPNEQFF.

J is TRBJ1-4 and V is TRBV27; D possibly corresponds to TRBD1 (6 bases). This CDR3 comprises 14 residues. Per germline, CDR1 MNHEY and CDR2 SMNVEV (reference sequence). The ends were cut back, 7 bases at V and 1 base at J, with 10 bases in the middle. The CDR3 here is CASKPGQTNEKLFF. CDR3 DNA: TGTGCCAGCAAACCGGGACAAACTAATGAAAAACTGTTTTTT.

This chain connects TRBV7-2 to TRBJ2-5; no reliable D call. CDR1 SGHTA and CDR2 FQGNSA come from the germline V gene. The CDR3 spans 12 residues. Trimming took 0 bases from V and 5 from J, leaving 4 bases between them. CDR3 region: CASSLAQETQYF. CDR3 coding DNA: TGTGCCAGCAGCTTAGCGCAGGAGACCCAGTACTTC.

In DNA form, the CDR3 reads TGTGCCAGCAGCCTGGACTGGGAAGAGACCCAGTACTTC. Translated: CASSLDWEETQYF. V gene TRBV7-2 combines with J gene TRBJ2-5; weak D call: TRBD2 (5 bases). This CDR3 is built from 13 residues. Trimming cost V 5 bases and J 3 bases, with 10 bases left between them. Germline CDR1 reads SGHTA; CDR2 reads FQGNSA.

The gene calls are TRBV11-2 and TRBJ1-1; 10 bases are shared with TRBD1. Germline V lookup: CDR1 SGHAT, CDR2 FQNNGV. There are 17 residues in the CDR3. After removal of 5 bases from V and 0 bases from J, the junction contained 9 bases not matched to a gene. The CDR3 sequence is CASSRFGQGGVNTEAFF. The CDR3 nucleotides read TGTGCCAGCAGCCGATTCGGACAGGGGGGTGTGAACACTGAAGCTTTCTTT.